This TCR beta chain was observed in a study of spatial heterogeneity in lung cancer. Across the whole study: The study observed each unique TCR and UMI combination more than ten times on average in raw reads.

Via MiXCR, TCRdb re-called the 5' RACE reads, giving one row per CDR3 protein. Of 13,000 or so distinct CDR3 sequences listed, 3% to 4.5% are singletons. Time point here: sample taken at primary tumor resection. There are many counts of this clonotype. What it binds is not known. Points from the study as a whole: The recorded estimate of tumor T cell coverage is around 7.7% for alpha chains and 13% for beta chains. Intratumoral expanded alpha and beta TCR counts were found to track tumor mutation counts.

The germline V and J ends were trimmed by 6 bases and 7 bases, with 21 bases remaining between them. This CDR3 has 16 amino acids. CDR1 is MNHNY, CDR2 SVGAGI, per germline (reference sequence). The rearrangement uses TRBV6-6 and TRBJ2-2; D might be TRBD1 (5 bases). The TCR comes from a male donor with early-stage non-small cell lung cancer. Sequences were derived from lung tumor tissue, sampled at surgery. The CDR3 loop is CASSLRTGYRVGELFF. In nucleotides, the CDR3 is TGTGCCAGCAGCCTGCGTACAGGATATCGCGTCGGGGAGCTGTTTTTT.